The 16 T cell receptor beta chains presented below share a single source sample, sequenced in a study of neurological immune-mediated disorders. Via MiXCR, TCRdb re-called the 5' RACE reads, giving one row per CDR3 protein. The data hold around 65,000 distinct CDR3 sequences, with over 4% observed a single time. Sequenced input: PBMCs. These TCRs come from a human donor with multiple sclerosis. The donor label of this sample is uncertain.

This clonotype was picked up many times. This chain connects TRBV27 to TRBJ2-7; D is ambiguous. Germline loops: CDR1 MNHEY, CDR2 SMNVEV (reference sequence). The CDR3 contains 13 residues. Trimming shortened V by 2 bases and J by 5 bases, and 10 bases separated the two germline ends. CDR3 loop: CASSLLGFDEQYF. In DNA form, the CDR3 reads TGTGCCAGCAGTTTACTAGGGTTCGACGAGCAGTACTTC.

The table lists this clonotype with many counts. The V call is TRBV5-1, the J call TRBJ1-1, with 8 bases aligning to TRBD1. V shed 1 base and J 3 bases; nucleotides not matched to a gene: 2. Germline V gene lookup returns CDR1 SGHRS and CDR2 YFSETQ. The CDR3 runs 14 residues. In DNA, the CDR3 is TGCGCCAGCAGCTTGACAGGGGGGTACACTGAAGCTTTCTTT. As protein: CASSLTGGYTEAFF.

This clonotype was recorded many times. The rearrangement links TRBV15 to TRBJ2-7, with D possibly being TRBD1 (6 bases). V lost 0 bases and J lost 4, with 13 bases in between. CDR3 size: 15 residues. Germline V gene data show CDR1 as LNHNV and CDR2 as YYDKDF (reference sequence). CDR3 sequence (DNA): TGTGCCACCAGCAGAGACCAGGGGAGTGGATACGAGCAGTACTTC. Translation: CATSRDQGSGYEQYF.

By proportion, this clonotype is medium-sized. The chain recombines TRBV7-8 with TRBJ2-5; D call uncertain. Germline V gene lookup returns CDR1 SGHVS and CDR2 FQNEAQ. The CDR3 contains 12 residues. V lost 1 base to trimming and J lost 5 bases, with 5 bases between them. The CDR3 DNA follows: TGTGCCAGCAGCTTAGATCGCGAGACCCAGTACTTC. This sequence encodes CASSLDRETQYF. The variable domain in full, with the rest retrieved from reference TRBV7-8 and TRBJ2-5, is GAGVSQSPRYKVAKRGQDVALRCDPISGHVSLFWYQQALGQGPEFLTYFQNEAQLDKSGLPSDRFFAERPEGSVSTLKIQRTQQEDSAVYLCASSLDRETQYFGPGTRLLVL.

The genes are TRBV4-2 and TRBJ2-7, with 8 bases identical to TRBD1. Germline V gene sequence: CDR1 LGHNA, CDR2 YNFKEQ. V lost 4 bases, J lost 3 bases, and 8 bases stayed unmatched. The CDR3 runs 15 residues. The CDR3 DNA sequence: TGTGCCAGCAGCCCAGATGGGACAGGAGACTACGAGCAGTACTTC. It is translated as CASSPDGTGDYEQYF.

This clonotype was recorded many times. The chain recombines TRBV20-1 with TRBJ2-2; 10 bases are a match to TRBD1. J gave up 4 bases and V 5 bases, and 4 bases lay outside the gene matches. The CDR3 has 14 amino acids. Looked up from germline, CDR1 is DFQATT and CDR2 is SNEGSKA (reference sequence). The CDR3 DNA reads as TGCAGTGCTCGGGACAGGGGCCTCACCGGGGAGCTGTTTTTT. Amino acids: CSARDRGLTGELFF.

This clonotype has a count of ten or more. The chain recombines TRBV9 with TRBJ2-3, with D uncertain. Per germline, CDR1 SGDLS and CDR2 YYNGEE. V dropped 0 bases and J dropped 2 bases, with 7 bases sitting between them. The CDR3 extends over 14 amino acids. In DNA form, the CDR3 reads TGTGCCAGCAGCGTAGAGGGCCACACAGATACGCAGTATTTT. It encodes CASSVEGHTDTQYF. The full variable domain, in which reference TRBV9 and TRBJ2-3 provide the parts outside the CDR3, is DSGVTQTPKHLITATGQRVTLRCSPRSGDLSVYWYQQSLDQGLQFLIQYYNGEERAKGNILERFSAQQFPDLHSELNLSSLELGDSALYFCASSVEGHTDTQYFGPGTRLTVL.

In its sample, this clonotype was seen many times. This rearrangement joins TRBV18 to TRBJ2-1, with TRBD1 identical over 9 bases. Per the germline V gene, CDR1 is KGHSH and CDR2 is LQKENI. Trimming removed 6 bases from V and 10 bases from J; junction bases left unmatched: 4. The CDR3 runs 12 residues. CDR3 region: CASSRTGEEQFF. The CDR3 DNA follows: TGTGCCAGCTCGAGGACAGGGGAGGAGCAGTTCTTC.

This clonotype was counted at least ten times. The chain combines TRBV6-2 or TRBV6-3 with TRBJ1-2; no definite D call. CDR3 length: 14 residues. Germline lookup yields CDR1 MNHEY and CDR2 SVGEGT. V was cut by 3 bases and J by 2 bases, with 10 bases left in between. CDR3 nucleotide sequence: TGTGCCAGCAGTTATTCCCTAGGGAACTATGGCTACACCTTC. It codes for CASSYSLGNYGYTF.

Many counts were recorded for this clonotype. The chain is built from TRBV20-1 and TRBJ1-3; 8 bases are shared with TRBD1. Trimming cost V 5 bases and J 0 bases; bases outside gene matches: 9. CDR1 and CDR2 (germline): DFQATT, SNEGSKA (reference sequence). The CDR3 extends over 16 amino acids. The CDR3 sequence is CSAGGGQASSGNTIYF. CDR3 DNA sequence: TGCAGTGCTGGCGGGGGACAGGCGAGCTCTGGAAACACCATATATTTT.

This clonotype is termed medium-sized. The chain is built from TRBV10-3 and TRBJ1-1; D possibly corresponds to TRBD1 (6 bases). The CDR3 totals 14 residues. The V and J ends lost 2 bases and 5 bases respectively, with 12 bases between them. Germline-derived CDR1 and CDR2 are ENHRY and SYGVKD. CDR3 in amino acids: CAISEGRGGTEAFF. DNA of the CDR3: TGTGCCATCAGTGAGGGCAGGGGAGGGACTGAAGCTTTCTTT.

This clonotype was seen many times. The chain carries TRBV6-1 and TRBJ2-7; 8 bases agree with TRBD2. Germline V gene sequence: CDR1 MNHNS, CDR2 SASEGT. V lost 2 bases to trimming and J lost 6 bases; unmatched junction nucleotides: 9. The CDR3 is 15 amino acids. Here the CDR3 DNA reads TGTGCCAGCAGTGAACTTCGGCGGGGGGCGGGCGAGCAGTACTTC. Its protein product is CASSELRRGAGEQYF.

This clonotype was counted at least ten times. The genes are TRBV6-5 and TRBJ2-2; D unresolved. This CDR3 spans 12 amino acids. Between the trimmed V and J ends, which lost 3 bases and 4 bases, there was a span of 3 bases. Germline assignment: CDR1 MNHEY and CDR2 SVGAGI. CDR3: CASSYATGELFF. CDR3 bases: TGTGCCAGCAGTTATGCCACCGGGGAGCTGTTTTTT.

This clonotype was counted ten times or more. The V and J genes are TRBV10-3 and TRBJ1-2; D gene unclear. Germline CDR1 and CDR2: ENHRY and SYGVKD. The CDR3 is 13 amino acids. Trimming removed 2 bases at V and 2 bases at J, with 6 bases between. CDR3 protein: CAISEDPNYGYTF. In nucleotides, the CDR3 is TGTGCCATCAGTGAGGATCCCAACTATGGCTACACCTTC.

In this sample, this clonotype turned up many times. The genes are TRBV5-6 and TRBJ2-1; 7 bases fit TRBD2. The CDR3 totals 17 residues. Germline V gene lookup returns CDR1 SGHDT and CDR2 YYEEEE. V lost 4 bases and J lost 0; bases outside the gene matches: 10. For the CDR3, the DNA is TGTGCCAGCAGCGGGGAGGGTGCGGGGGTCTCCTACAATGAGCAGTTCTTC. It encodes CASSGEGAGVSYNEQFF.

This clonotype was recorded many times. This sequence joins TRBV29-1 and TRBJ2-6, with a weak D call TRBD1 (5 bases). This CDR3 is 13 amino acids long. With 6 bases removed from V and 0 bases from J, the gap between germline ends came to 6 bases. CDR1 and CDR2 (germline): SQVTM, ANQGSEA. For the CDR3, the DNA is TGCAGCGTCAGGGACTCTGGGGCCAACGTCCTGACTTTC. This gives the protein CSVRDSGANVLTF.